This T cell receptor (beta chain) was profiled in a study of blood T cell repertoires in COVID-19. In the study overall: The study drew acute and convalescent COVID-19 samples from the United States, Italy and Spain. PBMCs, B-cell-depleted T cells, or T cells provided the cDNA or gDNA that made up the material.

This CDR3 is built from 13 residues. Trimming removed 4 bases from V and 6 bases from J, with 12 bases in between. Profiled with immunoSEQ multiplex PCR; TCRdb holds only in-frame clones, not every one. The data show around 150,000 clones, with more than 60% seen just once and around 2.7% held by the top ten. This chain connects TRBV12-3 or TRBV12-4 to TRBJ1-1, with a weak D call TRBD1 (6 bases). This sequence originates from a man between 65 and 85 years old with acute or convalescent COVID-19. Specimen: peripheral blood. Here the CDR3 DNA reads TGTGCCAGCAGTTACGGGGGGCTGGCTGAAGCTTTCTTT. Amino acids: CASSYGGLAEAFF.